The rows below give T cell receptor beta chains drawn from one sample of a study of Graves' ophthalmopathy and Graves' hyperthyroidism. TCRdb called the multiplex PCR reads again in MiXCR, with one record for every CDR3 protein. The repertoire includes hundreds of thousands of distinct CDR3 sequences, 20% to 25% of them detected once, and roughly 3% sits in the top ten. Sequencing was carried out using peripheral blood. The receptors come from a woman aged 18-35 years with stable Graves' hyperthyroidism. CDR3s include the opening cysteine and the closing phenylalanine or tryptophan. Each record gives: clone size, V gene, D gene, J gene, CDR3 protein, CDR3 DNA. A D gene is named only where the DNA matches it firmly. Only part of the rows carry a size: once, few, many, or a class if the clone is expanded.

>many|TRBV12-3/TRBV12-4|TRBD2|TRBJ2-5
CASSFGGGQETQYF
TGTGCCAGCAGCTTCGGGGGGGGCCAAGAGACCCAGTACTTC
>many|TRBV10-3|-|TRBJ1-6
CAIRRTFNNSPLHF
TGTGCCATCAGAAGGACCTTTAATAATTCACCCCTCCACTTT
>many|TRBV7-9|-|TRBJ2-5
CASSLAREVRETQYF
TGTGCCAGCAGCTTAGCAAGAGAAGTAAGGGAGACCCAGTACTTC
>-|TRBV6-1|-|TRBJ1-1
CASQGMNTEAFF
TGTGCCAGCCAGGGAATGAACACTGAAGCTTTCTTT
>many|TRBV4-1|TRBD2|TRBJ2-7
CASSQVVSGNYEQYF
TGCGCCAGCAGCCAAGTCGTCAGCGGGAACTACGAGCAGTACTTC
>many|TRBV7-3|-|TRBJ2-2
CASKLSGNTGELFF
TGTGCCAGCAAACTTAGCGGGAACACCGGGGAGCTGTTTTTT
>many|TRBV28|-|TRBJ1-2
CASSLSGVNYGYTF
TGTGCCAGCAGTTTATCCGGAGTTAACTATGGCTACACCTTC
>-|TRBV5-1|-|TRBJ2-7
CASIPARQYEQYF
TGCGCCAGCATCCCGGCCAGGCAGTACGAGCAGTACTTC
>-|TRBV28|-|TRBJ1-1
CASQGWNTEAFF
TGTGCCAGCCAAGGGTGGAACACTGAAGCTTTCTTT
>once|TRBV5-1|-|TRBJ2-5
CASSFASGETQYF
TGCGCCAGCAGCTTCGCGTCCGGAGAGACCCAGTACTTC
>many|TRBV6-5|-|TRBJ1-2
CASSYLGNGYTF
TGTGCCAGCAGTTACTTGGGAAATGGCTACACCTTC
>many|TRBV25-1|-|TRBJ2-5
CASSASNHGGGETQYF
TGTGCCAGCAGCGCCTCTAACCACGGGGGCGGGGAGACCCAGTACTTC
>many|TRBV24-1|-|TRBJ1-2
CATGDPEGYGYTF
TGTGCCACCGGTGATCCCGAGGGCTATGGCTACACCTTC
>many|TRBV7-2|-|TRBJ2-7
CASSVSVVPSYEQYF
TGTGCCAGCAGCGTATCGGTGGTCCCTTCCTACGAGCAGTACTTC
>-|TRBV27|TRBD2|TRBJ2-7
CASSFLGGDSYEQYF
TGTGCCAGCAGTTTTCTGGGGGGGGACTCCTACGAGCAGTACTTC
>-|TRBV11-1|-|TRBJ1-1
CASSSGGATENTEAFF
TGTGCCAGCAGCTCCGGTGGGGCGACAGAGAACACTGAAGCTTTCTTT
>many|TRBV27|-|TRBJ1-2
CASSLGGTYGYTF
TGTGCCAGCAGTTTAGGGGGCACCTATGGCTACACCTTC
>many|TRBV20-1|TRBD1|TRBJ1-5
CSVRQGNNQPQHF
TGCAGTGTAAGACAGGGAAACAATCAGCCCCAGCATTTT
>many|TRBV27|-|TRBJ2-5
CASSNGPFGETQYF
TGTGCCAGCAGTAACGGGCCATTCGGGGAGACCCAGTACTTC
>many|TRBV30|-|TRBJ2-2
CAWRKPGTKNTGELFF
TGTGCCTGGAGGAAGCCGGGGACGAAAAACACCGGGGAGCTGTTTTTT
>many|TRBV6-5|TRBD1|TRBJ2-7
CASTSPQPGQYEQYF
TGTGCCAGCACTTCTCCTCAACCGGGACAGTACGAGCAGTACTTC
>-|TRBV6-5|TRBD2|TRBJ2-7
CASRYSGGDTYEQYF
TGTGCCAGCAGATATAGCGGGGGGGACACCTACGAGCAGTACTTC
>many|TRBV19|TRBD1|TRBJ2-2
CASSIGRGPGIGELFF
TGTGCCAGTAGTATAGGCAGGGGGCCGGGGATCGGGGAGCTGTTTTTT
>-|TRBV5-6|TRBD1|TRBJ2-2
CASSFRGRTGELFF
TGTGCCAGCAGCTTTAGGGGGCGCACCGGGGAGCTGTTTTTT
>-|TRBV14|-|TRBJ2-5
CASSQEAAVETQYF
TGTGCCAGCAGCCAAGAGGCAGCTGTGGAGACCCAGTACTTC
>many|TRBV5-8|-|TRBJ1-6
CASRLLTGGPLHF
TGTGCCAGCAGACTACTGACGGGAGGACCCCTCCACTTT
>many|TRBV4-3|-|TRBJ1-5
CASSQDEGVQPQHF
TGCGCCAGCAGCCAAGATGAGGGGGTTCAGCCCCAGCATTTT
>many|TRBV20-1|-|TRBJ2-5
CSARDFGGRETQYF
TGCAGTGCTAGAGATTTTGGGGGGAGAGAGACCCAGTACTTC
>many|TRBV7-8|-|TRBJ2-7
CASSLQQGPYEQYF
TGTGCCAGCAGCCTACAACAGGGCCCCTACGAGCAGTACTTC
>few|TRBV2|-|TRBJ1-6
CASTGQKNSPLHF
TGTGCCAGCACAGGACAGAAAAATTCACCCCTCCACTTT
>-|TRBV4-1|-|TRBJ2-7
CASSVRDQSSYEQYF
TGCGCCAGCAGCGTCCGGGACCAGAGCTCCTACGAGCAGTACTTC
>many|TRBV11-2|TRBD1|TRBJ1-1
CASSLDGTGDTEAFF
TGTGCCAGCAGCTTAGATGGGACAGGGGATACTGAAGCTTTCTTT
>few|TRBV2|-|TRBJ2-6
CASSERRFGANVLTF
TGTGCCAGCAGTGAAAGGCGCTTTGGGGCCAACGTCCTGACTTTC
>many|TRBV7-2|-|TRBJ2-4
CASSLVVANIQYF
TGTGCCAGCAGCTTAGTGGTGGCGAACATTCAGTACTTC
>many|TRBV10-3|-|TRBJ1-5
CAISESGREQPQHF
TGTGCCATCAGTGAGTCCGGCAGGGAACAGCCCCAGCATTTT
>-|TRBV7-9|TRBD1|TRBJ2-5
CASSARQGRGETQYF
TGTGCCAGCAGCGCACGACAGGGAAGAGGGGAGACCCAGTACTTC
>-|TRBV6-4|TRBD1|TRBJ1-1
CASRPGTGVSEAFF
TGTGCCAGCAGACCCGGGACAGGGGTGAGTGAAGCTTTCTTT